The 15 T cell receptor beta chains presented below share a single source sample, sequenced in a study of cytomegalovirus exposure and HLA in healthy donors. The study ran its PCR with 60 Vbeta and 13 Jbeta primers. Produced via immunoSEQ multiplex PCR; TCRdb's table is partial and in-frame only. The data show 140,000 to 150,000 clones, 65% to 80% seen once. Input material: PBMCs. These TCRs come from a woman between 35 and 50 years old in good health and CMV-seronegative.

The V call is TRBV10-1, the J call TRBJ2-2; a weak D match, TRBD2 (5 bases). With 6 bases removed from V and 5 bases from J, the gap between germline ends came to 13 bases. CDR1 is WNHNN, CDR2 SYGVQD, per germline (reference sequence). The CDR3 covers 14 residues. This CDR3 reads CASSPRVGTGELFF. The CDR3 DNA reads TGCGCCAGCAGCCCGAGGGTCGGGACCGGGGAGCTGTTTTTT.

The J gene is TRBJ2-7, the V gene TRBV6-5; D might be TRBD1 (6 bases). Germline V gene sequence: CDR1 MNHEY, CDR2 SVGAGI. The CDR3 sequence is 12 residues long. Between the trimmed V and J ends, which lost 6 bases and 9 bases, there was a span of 15 bases. The CDR3 coding sequence is TGTGCCAGCAGAGAACTGGACAGAATGCAGTACTTC. It specifies CASRELDRMQYF.

This clone was observed a handful of times. V gene TRBV5-1 combines with J gene TRBJ1-1, with a possible D match to TRBD1 (6 bases). CDR3 length equals 16 residues. The germline V gene has CDR1 SGHRS and CDR2 YFSETQ. The V gene lost 4 bases and the J gene lost 0 bases, with 16 bases spanning the gap. CDR3 amino acids: CASSTGQKPMNTEAFF. CDR3 nucleotide sequence: TGCGCCAGCAGCACAGGACAGAAGCCCATGAACACTGAAGCTTTCTTT.

This chain uses TRBV6-4 with TRBJ1-2, with 8 nucleotides matching TRBD1. CDR1 MRHNA and CDR2 SNTAGT come from the germline V gene. This CDR3 contains 13 residues. After removal of 6 bases from V and 8 bases from J, the junction contained 8 bases not matched to a gene. The CDR3 nucleotides read TGTGCCAGCAGAAACGGACAGGGCGAAGGCTACACCTTC. Amino acid sequence: CASRNGQGEGYTF.

The rearrangement uses TRBV6-4 and TRBJ1-6, with a weak D call TRBD1 (5 bases). The CDR3 runs 15 residues. V dropped 2 bases and J dropped 6 bases, with 11 bases sitting between them. Germline lookup yields CDR1 MRHNA and CDR2 SNTAGT. The CDR3 loop reads CASSDQGGGNSPLHF. For the CDR3, the DNA is TGTGCCAGCAGTGACCAGGGTGGCGGTAATTCACCCCTCCACTTT.

V gene TRBV7-8 combines with J gene TRBJ1-1; possible D gene TRBD1, 5 bases. Germline lookup yields CDR1 SGHVS and CDR2 FQNEAQ. This CDR3 has 15 amino acids. Trimming stripped 5 bases from V and 6 bases from J, with 19 bases between. CDR3 sequence reads: CASSAIIRVPAEAFF. CDR3 in DNA: TGTGCCAGCAGCGCTATCATCAGGGTCCCCGCTGAAGCTTTCTTT.

The gene calls are TRBV9 and TRBJ2-5; D ambiguous. Germline V lookup: CDR1 SGDLS, CDR2 YYNGEE. The CDR3 sequence is 12 residues long. V lost 0 bases, J lost 7 bases, and 7 bases lay in between. Here the CDR3 DNA reads TGTGCCAGCAGCGTAGATCGAGGGACCCAGTACTTC. It yields the protein CASSVDRGTQYF.

The rearrangement uses TRBV5-4 and TRBJ2-2, with 9 nucleotides matching TRBD1. The CDR3 has 16 amino acids. J gave up 5 bases and V 2 bases, and 7 bases lay outside the gene matches. Germline loops: CDR1 SGHNT, CDR2 YYREEE (reference sequence). CDR3 protein: CASSLGQGKGTGELFF. CDR3 sequence (DNA): TGTGCCAGCAGCTTAGGACAGGGGAAGGGGACCGGGGAGCTGTTTTTT.

V usage is TRBV13 and J usage is TRBJ2-5, with 10 bases fitting TRBD1. Gene TRBJ2-7 matches the end of the DNA better, so the J call may be wrong. The CDR3 runs 15 residues. Per the germline V gene, CDR1 is PRHDT and CDR2 is FYEKMQ (reference sequence). The CDR3 sequence: CASSPEGTGAYEQYF. The CDR3 region has the DNA TGTGCCAGCAGCCCCGAGGGGACAGGGGCCTACGAGCAGTACTTC.

The chain uses TRBV29-1 and TRBJ2-7; 7 bases line up with TRBD2. Germline CDR1 SQVTM, CDR2 ANQGSEA. The CDR3 covers 14 residues. V dropped 8 bases and J dropped 5; count of bases not matched to a gene: 15. CDR3 in amino acids: CSPPRPARGDEQYF. In nucleotides, the CDR3 is TGCAGCCCCCCCCGGCCGGCCCGGGGGGACGAGCAGTACTTC.

J is TRBJ2-7 and V is TRBV28; 8 bases fit TRBD1. V lost 4 bases to trimming and J lost 3 bases; unmatched junction nucleotides: 5. The germline V gene has CDR1 MDHEN and CDR2 SYDVKM. The length of the CDR3 is 14 residues. The CDR3, as DNA: TGTGCCAGCAGTTCGACAGGGGATTTCTACGAGCAGTACTTC. Translating gives CASSSTGDFYEQYF.

V and J are TRBV2 and TRBJ2-3, with 9 bases identical to TRBD1. Germline CDR1 SNHLY, CDR2 FYNNEI. V lost 8 bases and J lost 1; bases outside the gene matches: 7. The length of the CDR3 is 15 residues. The CDR3 loop reads CASLLRDRGTDTQYF. The DNA of the CDR3 is TGTGCCAGCCTGTTACGGGACAGGGGCACAGATACGCAGTATTTT. The full variable domain, completed using reference TRBV2 and TRBJ2-3, is EPEVTQTPSHQVTQMGQEVILRCVPISNHLYFYWYRQILGQKVEFLVSFYNNEISEKSEIFDDQFSVERPDGSNFTLKIRSTKLEDSAMYFCASLLRDRGTDTQYFGPGTRLTVL.

V is TRBV9 and J is TRBJ1-3; D is unresolved. Germline CDR1 reads SGDLS; CDR2 reads YYNGEE. This CDR3 spans 16 amino acids. Deletions cut 4 bases from V and 2 bases from J, with 16 bases between. CDR3 region: CASSISGEGAGNTIYF. The CDR3 DNA sequence: TGTGCCAGCAGCATCTCCGGGGAGGGTGCTGGAAACACCATATATTTT.

The chain uses TRBV5-6 and TRBJ1-6; 8 bases fit TRBD1. The CDR3 runs 14 residues. Germline-derived CDR1 and CDR2 are SGHDT and YYEEEE. After removal of 3 bases from V and 7 bases from J, the junction contained 3 bases not matched to a gene. The CDR3 sequence is CASSWTGTNSPLHF. The DNA of the CDR3 is TGTGCCAGCAGCTGGACAGGGACGAATTCACCCCTCCACTTT.

This chain uses TRBV2 with TRBJ1-2, with D unclear. The CDR3 has 14 amino acids. The V gene's germline CDR1 is SNHLY and CDR2 FYNNEI. The V end was cut by 4 bases, the J end by 4 bases, with 13 bases between. The CDR3 nucleotides are TGTGCCAGCAGTGTAAGCGAGGGTACCTATGGCTACACCTTC. Encoded protein: CASSVSEGTYGYTF.